The clone carrying this TCR beta chain appeared many times. Its antigen is undetermined. V shed 2 bases, J shed 3 bases, and the junction held 2 bases outside the gene matches. Germline values: CDR1 MDHEN, CDR2 SYDVKM. The CDR3 runs to 14 residues. This entry belongs to a study of T cells in Graves' hyperthyroidism and ophthalmopathy. General study points: Blood also held most thyroid clonotypes expanded beyond 0.001.

Uncontrolled infection, other autoimmune disease, pregnancy or lactation disqualified patients from enrolment. Amplified regions were TCR beta CDR3 sequences from RNA transcripts. During a first-round RT-PCR of the TCR CDR3, the HTBI primer set was used. A single record per CDR3 protein comes from TCRdb applying MiXCR to the multiplex PCR reads. The repertoire holds some 510,000 distinct CDR3 sequences, with less than 25% as singletons. The sample was blood. This rearrangement joins TRBV28 to TRBJ2-7; 9 positions agree with TRBD1. This sequence was found in a man between 18 and 35 years old with Graves' hyperthyroidism. In DNA form, the CDR3 reads TGTGCCAGCAGTTTAACAGGGGGCAGCTACGAGCAGTACTTC. It encodes CASSLTGGSYEQYF.